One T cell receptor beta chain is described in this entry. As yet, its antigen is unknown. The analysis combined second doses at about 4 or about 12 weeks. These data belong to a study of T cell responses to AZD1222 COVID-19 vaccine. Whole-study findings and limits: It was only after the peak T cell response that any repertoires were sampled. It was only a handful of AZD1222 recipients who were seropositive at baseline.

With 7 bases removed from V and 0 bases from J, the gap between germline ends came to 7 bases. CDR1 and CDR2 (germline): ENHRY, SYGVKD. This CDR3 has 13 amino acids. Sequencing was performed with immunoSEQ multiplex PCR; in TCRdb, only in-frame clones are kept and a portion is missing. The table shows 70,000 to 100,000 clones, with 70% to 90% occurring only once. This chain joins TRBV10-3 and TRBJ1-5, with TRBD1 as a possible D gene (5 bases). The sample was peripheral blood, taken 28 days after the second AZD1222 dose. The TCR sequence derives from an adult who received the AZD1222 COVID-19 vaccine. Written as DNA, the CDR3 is TGTGCCATCACCCAGGGTAGCAATCAGCCCCAGCATTTT. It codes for CAITQGSNQPQHF.